A selection of T cell receptor beta chains follows, all from one sample in a study of blood T cell repertoires in COVID-19. Data came from immunoSEQ multiplex PCR; TCRdb stores just in-frame clones and leaves some out. The data show more than 300,000 clones, with around 90% seen just once and approximately 6.5% held by the top ten. What was sequenced was peripheral blood. The receptors were gathered from a young man who had recovered from COVID-19. The conserved cysteine and the conserved F or W are not part of the CDR3 here. The order of the fields is CDR3 protein, V gene, J gene.

CDR3aa: ASSPGLAEGNEQF
v_gene: TRBV7-9
j_gene: TRBJ2-1

CDR3aa: ASSTSQGTGDGYT
v_gene: TRBV7-2
j_gene: TRBJ1-2

CDR3aa: ASSEYLQETQY
v_gene: TRBV2
j_gene: TRBJ2-5

CDR3aa: ASSHPQARNTEAF
v_gene: TRBV7-6
j_gene: TRBJ1-1

CDR3aa: ASSAGSGWDRGTYEQY
v_gene: TRBV5-5
j_gene: TRBJ2-7

CDR3aa: SPFRGTEAF
v_gene: TRBV29-1
j_gene: TRBJ1-1

CDR3aa: ASSYRGLKVYEQY
v_gene: TRBV6-2/TRBV6-3
j_gene: TRBJ2-7

CDR3aa: ASSGQGRGNEQF
v_gene: TRBV25-1
j_gene: TRBJ2-1

CDR3aa: ASSWGTGMNNEQF
v_gene: TRBV5-6
j_gene: TRBJ2-1

CDR3aa: ASRETGYRVEAF
v_gene: TRBV2
j_gene: TRBJ1-1